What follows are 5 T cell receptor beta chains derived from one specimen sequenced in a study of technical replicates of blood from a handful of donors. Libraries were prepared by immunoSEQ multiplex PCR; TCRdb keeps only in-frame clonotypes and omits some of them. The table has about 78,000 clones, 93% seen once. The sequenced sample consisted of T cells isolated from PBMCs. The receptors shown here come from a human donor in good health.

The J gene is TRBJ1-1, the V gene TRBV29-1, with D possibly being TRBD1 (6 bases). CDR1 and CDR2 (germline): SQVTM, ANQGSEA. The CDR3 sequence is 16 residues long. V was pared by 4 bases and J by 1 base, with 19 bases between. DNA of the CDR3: TGCAGCGTTGTTGGGAAGGCGGGGGGGGCGAACACTGAAGCTTTCTTT. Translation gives CSVVGKAGGANTEAFF.

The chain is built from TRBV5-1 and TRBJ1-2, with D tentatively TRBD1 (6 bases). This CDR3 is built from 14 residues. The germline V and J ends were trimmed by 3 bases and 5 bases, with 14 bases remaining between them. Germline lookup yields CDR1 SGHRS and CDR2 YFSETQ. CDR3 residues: CASSWKGEGYGYTF. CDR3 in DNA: TGCGCCAGCAGCTGGAAGGGGGAAGGATATGGCTACACCTTC. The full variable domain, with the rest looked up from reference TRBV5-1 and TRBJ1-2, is KAGVTQTPRYLIKTRGQQVTLSCSPISGHRSVSWYQQTPGQGLQFLFEYFSETQRNKGNFPGRFSGRQFSNSRSEMNVSTLELGDSALYLCASSWKGEGYGYTFGSGTRLTVV.

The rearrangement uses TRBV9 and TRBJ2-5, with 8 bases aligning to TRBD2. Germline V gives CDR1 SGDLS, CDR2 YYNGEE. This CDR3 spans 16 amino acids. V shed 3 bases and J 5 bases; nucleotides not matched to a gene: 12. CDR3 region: CASSAGTSSGGETQYF. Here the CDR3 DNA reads TGTGCCAGCAGCGCCGGGACTAGTTCGGGGGGGGAGACCCAGTACTTC.

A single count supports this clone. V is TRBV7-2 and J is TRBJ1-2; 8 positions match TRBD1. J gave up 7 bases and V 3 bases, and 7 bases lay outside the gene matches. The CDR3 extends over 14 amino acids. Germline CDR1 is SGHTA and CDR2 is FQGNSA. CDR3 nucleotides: TGTGCCAGCAGCTTCCAGACAGGGGATTTTGGCTACACCTTC. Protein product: CASSFQTGDFGYTF. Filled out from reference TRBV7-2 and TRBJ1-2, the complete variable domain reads GAGVSQSPSNKVTEKGKDVELRCDPISGHTALYWYRQSLGQGLEFLIYFQGNSAPDKSGLPSDRFSAERTGGSVSTLTIQRTQQEDSAVYLCASSFQTGDFGYTFGSGTRLTVV.

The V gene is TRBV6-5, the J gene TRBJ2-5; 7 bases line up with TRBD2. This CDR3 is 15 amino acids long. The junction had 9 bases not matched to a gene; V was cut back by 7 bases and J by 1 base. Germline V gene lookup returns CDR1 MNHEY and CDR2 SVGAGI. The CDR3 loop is CASTPGGGTQETQYF. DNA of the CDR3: TGTGCCAGCACTCCTGGGGGGGGAACCCAAGAGACCCAGTACTTC.